The T cell receptor (beta chain) described here comes from a study of Graves' ophthalmopathy and Graves' hyperthyroidism. Amplified material comprised TCR beta CDR3 regions derived from RNA transcripts. The library came from an HTBI-primed first-round RT-PCR and a second-round multiplex PCR. TCRdb recomputed calls from the multiplex PCR reads with MiXCR, one row per CDR3 protein. The sample holds 740,000 or so distinct CDR3 sequences, 40% seen once. This CDR3 is built from 17 residues. Per the germline V gene, CDR1 is SGDLS and CDR2 is YYNGEE. Exclusion criteria comprised other autoimmune diseases, uncontrolled infections, pregnancy or lactation in patients. The PBMC fraction was derived from more than 8 ml of fresh peripheral blood. Of note for this clonotype: A read error may produce the germline difference seen at one junction end.

Material for sequencing was peripheral blood. The chain links TRBV9 to TRBJ2-7; 9 positions agree with TRBD1. This sequence was found in an adult man with Graves' ophthalmopathy. As DNA, the CDR3 is TGCGCCAGCAGCCAAGATGAACAGGGGGCGAATGGCTACGAGCAGTACTTC. Residues: CASSQDEQGANGYEQYF. Full variable domain (outside the CDR3, taken from reference TRBV9 and TRBJ2-7): DSGVTQTPKHLITATGQRVTLRCSPRSGDLSVYWYQQSLDQGLQFLIQYYNGEERAKGNILERFSAQQFPDLHSELNLSSLELGDSALYFCASSQDEQGANGYEQYFGPGTRLTVT.